These 15 T cell receptor beta chains were sequenced from one sample in a study of T cell repertoires in cytomegalovirus infection. Using its own MiXCR run on the reads, TCRdb lists one record per CDR3 protein. The data contain about 360,000 distinct CDR3 sequences, over 15% of them singletons. Material for sequencing was PBMCs. These receptors came from a human donor in good health (CMV status not recorded). Some clones in this sample may be carry-over from other donors' samples.

The chain has TRBV11-2 and TRBJ2-7; 10 bases agree with TRBD1. J lost 4 bases, V lost 5 bases, and 17 bases had no gene match. The germline V gene has CDR1 SGHAT and CDR2 FQNNGV. The CDR3 has 18 residues. CDR3 nucleotide sequence: TGTGCCAGCAGCGTAGCCTATCCGGGACAGGGGCGAGGATACGAGCAGTACTTC. It yields the protein CASSVAYPGQGRGYEQYF.

This clonotype was seen ten or more times. The J gene is TRBJ1-5, the V gene TRBV7-2; 7 bases are shared with TRBD1. The CDR3 is 13 residues long. Trimming took 5 bases from V and 6 from J; bases not matched to a gene: 4. The germline gives CDR1 SGHTA, CDR2 FQGNSA. The CDR3 sequence is CASSLNRGQPQHF. CDR3 in DNA: TGTGCCAGCAGCCTCAACAGGGGTCAGCCCCAGCATTTT.

This sequence joins TRBV29-1 and TRBJ2-5, with D possibly being TRBD2 (6 bases). V was trimmed by 1 base and J by 4 bases, leaving 7 bases between them. This CDR3 spans 12 amino acids. Germline values: CDR1 SQVTM, CDR2 ANQGSEA. The CDR3 sequence is CSVEAGVETQYF. As DNA, the CDR3 is TGCAGCGTTGAAGCGGGAGTAGAGACCCAGTACTTC.

The chain carries TRBV10-3 and TRBJ2-5; tentative D call: TRBD1 (6 bases). Deletions cut 2 bases from V and 5 bases from J, with 12 bases between. This CDR3 has 14 amino acids. CDR1 ENHRY and CDR2 SYGVKD come from the germline V gene. CDR3 loop: CAISEDRSTETQYF. For the CDR3, the DNA is TGTGCCATCAGTGAGGACAGGTCAACGGAGACCCAGTACTTC.

This clonotype was seen many times. This chain joins TRBV7-2 and TRBJ1-3, with D tentatively TRBD1 (5 bases). The V end lost 5 bases, the J end lost 0 bases, and 14 bases lay between the germline ends. CDR1 is SGHTA, CDR2 FQGNSA, per germline. CDR3 length: 16 residues. The CDR3 DNA sequence: TGTGCCAGCAGCCCCGAAGGACAACTCTCTGGAAACACCATATATTTT. Translation gives CASSPEGQLSGNTIYF.

This clonotype was detected many times. V gene TRBV7-2 combines with J gene TRBJ2-3; a possible D gene is TRBD2 (6 bases). Germline V gives CDR1 SGHTA, CDR2 FQGNSA. Trimming pared 5 bases from V and 4 bases from J, leaving 10 bases between. The CDR3 is made up of 13 amino acids. In nucleotides, the CDR3 is TGTGCCAGCAGCGCGGGGCATCCAGATACGCAGTATTTT. Translation gives CASSAGHPDTQYF.

The genes are TRBV19 and TRBJ2-1, with 7 positions matching TRBD2. This CDR3 contains 15 residues. Germline CDR1 reads LNHDA; CDR2 reads SQIVND (reference sequence). The J segment lost 3 bases and the V segment lost 3 bases, leaving 5 bases of the junction unmatched. DNA of the CDR3: TGTGCCAGTAGTATTCGGCCTAGCGGCTACAATGAGCAGTTCTTC. Translating it yields CASSIRPSGYNEQFF.

The chain uses TRBV20-1 and TRBJ2-3; D not resolved. V was trimmed by 5 bases and J by 1 base, leaving 16 bases between them. The CDR3 runs to 15 residues. Germline V lookup: CDR1 DFQATT, CDR2 SNEGSKA (reference sequence). CDR3 DNA sequence: TGCAGTGCTCCCACGGACGGAATCCGCACAGATACGCAGTATTTT. Its protein product is CSAPTDGIRTDTQYF.

This chain uses TRBV7-9 with TRBJ1-3, with 7 bases matching TRBD1. V lost 3 bases to trimming and J lost 4 bases; unmatched junction nucleotides: 3. The CDR3 runs 14 residues. The germline V gene encodes CDR1 SEHNR and CDR2 FQNEAQ (reference sequence). As DNA, the CDR3 is TGTGCCAGCAGCTTCGGGACAGACGGAAACACCATATATTTT. It specifies CASSFGTDGNTIYF. Full variable domain (missing parts from reference TRBV7-9 and TRBJ1-3): DTGVSQNPRHKITKRGQNVTFRCDPISEHNRLYWYRQTLGQGPEFLTYFQNEAQLEKSRLLSDRFSAERPKGSFSTLEIQRTEQGDSAMYLCASSFGTDGNTIYFGEGSWLTVV.

This clonotype was found many times. CDR3 bases: TGTGCCAGCAGGGGGGGCGGGGCCTACGAGCAGTACTTC. Translation gives CASRGGGAYEQYF. The chain couples TRBV11-2 to TRBJ2-7; D tentatively fits TRBD1 or TRBD2 (6 bases each). The CDR3 contains 13 residues. Looked up from germline, CDR1 is SGHAT and CDR2 is FQNNGV. Trimming shortened V by 6 bases and J by 2 bases, and 11 bases separated the two germline ends.

This clonotype was recorded once. The chain couples TRBV10-1 to TRBJ1-2, with D possibly TRBD1 on 5 matching bases. The V gene's germline CDR1 is WNHNN and CDR2 SYGVQD (reference sequence). Trimming removed 2 bases at V and 3 bases at J, with 16 bases between. The CDR3 contains 16 residues. The CDR3 here is CASSEVDCRAYYGYTF. The CDR3 DNA reads as TGCGCCAGCAGTGAGGTGGATTGCAGGGCCTACTATGGCTACACCTTC.

The genes are TRBV27 and TRBJ1-5; 7 bases map to TRBD1. The germline CDR1 and CDR2 sequences are MNHEY and SMNVEV (reference sequence). The CDR3 extends over 14 amino acids. Germline trimming cut 3 bases from V and 6 bases from J; bases unmatched to any gene: 5. CDR3 nucleotides: TGTGCCAGCAGTTTTGGACAGGCGACTCAGCCCCAGCATTTT. The encoded protein is CASSFGQATQPQHF.

The V call is TRBV19, the J call TRBJ2-1; 9 nucleotides align to TRBD2. Germline CDR1 LNHDA, CDR2 SQIVND (reference sequence). J lost 1 base, V lost 7 bases, and 5 bases had no gene match. The CDR3 is 15 residues long. CDR3 sequence: CASTLRGGSYNEQFF. DNA of the CDR3: TGTGCCAGTACCCTGCGGGGGGGTTCCTACAATGAGCAGTTCTTC.

The sample holds a few counts of this clonotype. V usage is TRBV5-6 and J usage is TRBJ2-1; 9 nucleotides agree with TRBD2. Germline lookup yields CDR1 SGHDT and CDR2 YYEEEE. V was clipped by 6 bases and J by 2 bases; unmatched bases: 9. CDR3 size: 16 residues. CDR3 in amino acids: CASMALAGWAYNEQFF. Written as DNA, the CDR3 is TGTGCCAGCATGGCACTAGCGGGCTGGGCCTACAATGAGCAGTTCTTC.

This clonotype occurred many times. The V call is TRBV7-2, the J call TRBJ2-7, with D perhaps TRBD1 (5 bases). V lost 5 bases, J lost 6 bases, and 17 bases lay in between. This CDR3 has 14 amino acids. CDR1 SGHTA and CDR2 FQGNSA come from the germline V gene. CDR3 coding DNA: TGTGCCAGCAGCCGAGACCAGGGATCACTCGAGCAGTACTTC. This sequence encodes CASSRDQGSLEQYF.